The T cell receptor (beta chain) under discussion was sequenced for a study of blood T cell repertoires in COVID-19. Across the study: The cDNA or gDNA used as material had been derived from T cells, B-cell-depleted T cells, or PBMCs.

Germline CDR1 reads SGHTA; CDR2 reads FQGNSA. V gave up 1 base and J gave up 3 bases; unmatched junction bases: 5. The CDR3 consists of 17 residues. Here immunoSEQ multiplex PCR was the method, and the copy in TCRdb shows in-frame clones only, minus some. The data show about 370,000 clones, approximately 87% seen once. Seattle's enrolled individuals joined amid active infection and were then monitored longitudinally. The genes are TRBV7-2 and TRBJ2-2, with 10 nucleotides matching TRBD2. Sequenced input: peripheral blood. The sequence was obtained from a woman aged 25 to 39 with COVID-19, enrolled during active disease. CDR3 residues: CASSLESGRAHTGELFF. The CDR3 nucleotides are TGTGCCAGCAGCTTAGAAAGCGGGAGGGCCCACACCGGGGAGCTGTTTTTT.